The present T cell receptor beta chain was sequenced within a study of blood T cell repertoires in COVID-19. For the study at large: The cDNA or gDNA used as material had been derived from T cells, B-cell-depleted T cells, or PBMCs.

The table came from immunoSEQ multiplex PCR; TCRdb's copy has only in-frame clones and leaves some out. Found here are around 190,000 clones, 86% of them singletons; the top ten hold 5.6%. Participants came from 20 to 25 US areas, aged about 18 to 100 years. Categorization into cohorts depended on clinical history that participants reported. This clone showed up just a few times. This receptor was taken from a man aged 35-49 years with acute COVID-19. Input material: PBMCs or T cells enriched from blood (not recorded which).

CDR3 residues: CAWSVLLGGEAFF. The CDR3 region has the DNA TGTGCCTGGAGTGTACTCCTAGGGGGTGAAGCTTTCTTT. The V and J genes are TRBV30 and TRBJ1-1; maybe TRBD1 (6 bases). With 0 bases removed from V and 7 bases from J, the gap between germline ends came to 12 bases. Germline V lookup: CDR1 GTSNPN, CDR2 SVGIG (reference sequence). CDR3 length: 13 amino acids.